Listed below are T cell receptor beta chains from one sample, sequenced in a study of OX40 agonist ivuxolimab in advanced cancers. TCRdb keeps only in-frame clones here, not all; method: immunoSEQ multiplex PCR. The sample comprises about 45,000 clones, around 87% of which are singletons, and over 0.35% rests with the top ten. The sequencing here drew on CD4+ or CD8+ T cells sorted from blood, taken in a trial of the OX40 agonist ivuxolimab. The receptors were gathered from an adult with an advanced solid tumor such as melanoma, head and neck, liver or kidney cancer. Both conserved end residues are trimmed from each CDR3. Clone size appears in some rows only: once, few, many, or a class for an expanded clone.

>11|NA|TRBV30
ASGLAGNQPQH
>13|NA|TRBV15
ATSRDRAGNYGYT
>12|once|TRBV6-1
ASSGGTGGYEQY
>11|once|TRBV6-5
ASSYSTAETQY
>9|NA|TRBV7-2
ASSPGETQY
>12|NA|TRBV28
ASSLSGTPYGYT
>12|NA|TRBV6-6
ASSYGSDTGELF
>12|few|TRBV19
ASRPGTSFSPLH
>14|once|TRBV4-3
ASSAGLGQNTGELF
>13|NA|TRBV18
ASSPQATGHQPQH
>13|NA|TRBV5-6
ASSLLTGGPYEQY
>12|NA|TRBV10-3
AISGRLDTDTQY
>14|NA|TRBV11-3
ASSLDRKGGTDTQY
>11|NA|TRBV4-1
ASTTTGADTQY
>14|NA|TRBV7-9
ASSLAQGSGGETQY
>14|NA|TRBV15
ATSRGLAGRQETQY
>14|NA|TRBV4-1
ASSQELAGGVYEQY
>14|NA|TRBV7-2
ASSLGAGGRLETQY
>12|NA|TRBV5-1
ASSPQGDNEKLF
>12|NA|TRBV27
ASSLSRELGGYT
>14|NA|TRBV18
ASSPLVFQDSNEQF